In this sample, the clone carrying this TCR beta chain turned up a few times. This specimen belongs to a study of blood T cell repertoires in COVID-19. Study information: Samples taken during acute and convalescent COVID-19 were collected in the United States, Italy and Spain. Sample material is recorded as cDNA or gDNA derived from T cells, B-cell-depleted T cells, or PBMCs.

The germline gives CDR1 SGHTA, CDR2 FQGNSA. The CDR3 loop spans 14 amino acids. Trimming shortened V by 2 bases and J by 5 bases, and 13 bases separated the two germline ends. Clones were sequenced by immunoSEQ multiplex PCR, and TCRdb holds only the in-frame ones, with some missing. The sample includes 100,000 to 150,000 clones, roughly 90% seen only once; the top ten take approximately 2.3%. The TCR comes from a man between 70 and 80 years old with active COVID-19. V is TRBV7-2 and J is TRBJ2-7; D gene uncertain. The sequenced sample consisted of peripheral blood. CDR3 sequence: CASSLTVATNEQYF. The CDR3 DNA reads TGTGCCAGCAGCTTAACGGTCGCAACGAACGAGCAGTACTTC.